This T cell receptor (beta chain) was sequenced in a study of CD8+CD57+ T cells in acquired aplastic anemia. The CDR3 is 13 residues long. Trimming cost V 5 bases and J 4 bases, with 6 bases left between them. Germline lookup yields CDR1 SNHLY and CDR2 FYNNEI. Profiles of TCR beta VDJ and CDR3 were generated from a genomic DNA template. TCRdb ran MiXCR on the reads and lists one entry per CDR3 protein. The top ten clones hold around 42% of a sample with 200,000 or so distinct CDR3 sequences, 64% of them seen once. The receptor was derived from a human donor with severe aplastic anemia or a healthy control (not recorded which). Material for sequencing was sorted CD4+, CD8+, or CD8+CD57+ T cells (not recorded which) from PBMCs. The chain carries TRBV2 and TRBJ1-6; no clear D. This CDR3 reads CASSSGYNSPLHF. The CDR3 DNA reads TGTGCCAGCAGTTCGGGATATAATTCACCCCTCCACTTT.